The present entry profiles one TCR beta chain with its context. Its antigen target is currently unknown. No base-level quality is on record; no much larger clone is a single base apart. This entry is derived from a study of CD8+ T cells in alopecia areata (dated by TCRdb to the late 2010s). For context, the study as a whole: The treated patients took part in an open-label pilot trial in which moderate-to-severe alopecia areata was treated with oral tofacitinib at 5 to 10 mg twice daily. Patients stayed on tofacitinib for 6 to 18 months and then had 6 months of follow-up off drug so that delayed response and recurrence could be assessed. The study used high-throughput TCRbeta sequencing to examine T cell clonal expansion in alopecia areata, in both the C3H/HeJ mouse model and human patients. Human TCRbeta sequencing covered scalp tissue and sorted CD4+ and CD8+ peripheral blood T cells from patchy and totalis/universalis alopecia areata patients and healthy controls. Tofacitinib-treated patients had biopsies at baseline and at 4 and 24 weeks of treatment, with a later scalp biopsy in several patients. Scalp clonality was compared among normal scalp (n=4), patchy alopecia areata scalp (n=8), and alopecia totalis/universalis scalp (n=8). RNA came from the PAXgene miRNA kit for fixed scalp, the miRNeasy kit for PBMCs, and the RNeasy kit for mouse skin. TCRbeta CDR3 regions were amplified by immunoSEQ multiplex PCR with 35 Vbeta forward and 13 Jbeta reverse primers. The full study reports these points: Compared with normal scalp, lesional scalp had higher clonality and more expanded CD8+ clones, particularly in alopecia totalis/universalis, a pattern that suggests antigenic drive. Unlike mouse skin, which is dominated by gammadelta T cells, normal human skin has resident alphabeta T cells that are also sequenced, and this complicates analysis of the scalp TCR repertoire. Shared TCR sequences between patients were less evident than in mice, which may be partly attributable to HLA diversity in the patient population.

Receptor libraries were prepared by the immunoSEQ multiplex PCR assay. For TCR sequencing, RNA was extracted from every sample and reverse transcribed into cDNA to serve as template. SuperScript III was used for first-strand cDNA synthesis, primed with a 2:1 mix of oligo-dT and random hexamers. Amplification bias was assessed with a synthetic immune receptor repertoire, and residual bias was removed computationally. Concerning the study's data processing: Raw reads were preprocessed to remove errors, and CDR3 was defined by IMGT conventions from the conserved cysteine to phenylalanine. To get clonality, Shannon entropy was normalized by log2 of the number of productive unique TCRs and the result was subtracted from 1. Whether each scalp clone was CD4 or CD8 was inferred by checking scalp TCRbeta sequences against the CD4 and CD8 repertoires from sorted blood. TCRdb stores this immuneACCESS table with in-frame sequences only. Part of the clones is absent; in the studies checked, under half of the shortfall reflects unresolved V genes, and no reason is known for the rest. That table supplies the V and J calls and clone size; D and trimming were determined from the DNA. The sample table records around 140,000 clones; approximately 50% of these occur just once. Roughly 7.5% of the sample is held by the ten biggest clonotypes.

Peripheral blood and lesional scalp punch biopsies were obtained from patients with alopecia areata. PBMCs were isolated by density centrifugation and stained for CD3, CD4 and CD8, and CD4+ and CD8+ T cells were sorted on a FACSAria. From the cysteine up to the phenylalanine, the CDR3 has a length of 16 residues. Only the CDR3 region is kept as DNA, spanning 48 bases read in frame from base 1. Trimming costs V 6 bases and J 5 bases, and their ends lie 22 bases apart. Via the germline V gene, CDR1 is SQVTM and CDR2 ANQGSEA. Sequencing input: CD4+ T cells sorted from blood. The clonotype originates from a human donor with alopecia areata. This sequence uses TRBV29-1 and TRBJ2-2, and possibly TRBD1, on 6 matching bases. The CDR3 loop reads CSVEPIRGQGTGELFF. The nucleotide sequence is TGCAGCGTCGAACCCATACGGGGCCAGGGGACCGGGGAGCTGTTTTTT.